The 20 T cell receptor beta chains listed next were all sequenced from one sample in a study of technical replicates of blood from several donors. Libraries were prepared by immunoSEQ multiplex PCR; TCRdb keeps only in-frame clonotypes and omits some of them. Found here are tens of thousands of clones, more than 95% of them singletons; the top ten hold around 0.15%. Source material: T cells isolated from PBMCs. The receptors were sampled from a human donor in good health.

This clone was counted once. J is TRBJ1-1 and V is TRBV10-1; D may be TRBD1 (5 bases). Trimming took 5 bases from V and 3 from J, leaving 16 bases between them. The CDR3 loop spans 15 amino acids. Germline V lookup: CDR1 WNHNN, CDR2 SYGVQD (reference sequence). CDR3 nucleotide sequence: TGCGCCAGCAGTACCACAGGAGAAGAGTACACTGAAGCTTTCTTT. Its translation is CASSTTGEEYTEAFF.

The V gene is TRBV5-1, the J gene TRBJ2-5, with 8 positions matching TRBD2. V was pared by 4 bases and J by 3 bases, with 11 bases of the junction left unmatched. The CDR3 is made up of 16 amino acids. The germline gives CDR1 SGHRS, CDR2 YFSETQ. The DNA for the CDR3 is TGCGCCAGCAGCCACGTGGGCGGGGGGCGAGAAGAGACCCAGTACTTC. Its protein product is CASSHVGGGREETQYF. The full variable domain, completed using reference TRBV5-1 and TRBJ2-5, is KAGVTQTPRYLIKTRGQQVTLSCSPISGHRSVSWYQQTPGQGLQFLFEYFSETQRNKGNFPGRFSGRQFSNSRSEMNVSTLELGDSALYLCASSHVGGGREETQYFGPGTRLLVL.

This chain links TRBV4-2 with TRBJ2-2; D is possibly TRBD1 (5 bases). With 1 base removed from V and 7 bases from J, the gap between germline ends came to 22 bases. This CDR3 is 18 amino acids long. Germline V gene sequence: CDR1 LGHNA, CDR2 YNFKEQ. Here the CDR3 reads CASSQAYNAQGSGGELFF. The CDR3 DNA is TGTGCCAGCAGCCAAGCTTACAATGCCCAGGGTTCCGGCGGGGAGCTGTTTTTT.

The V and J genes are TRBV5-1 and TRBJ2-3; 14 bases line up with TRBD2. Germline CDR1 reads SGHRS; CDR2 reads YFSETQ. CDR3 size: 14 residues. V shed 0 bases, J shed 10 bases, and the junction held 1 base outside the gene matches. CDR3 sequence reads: CASSLGLAGGAQYF. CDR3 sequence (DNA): TGCGCCAGCAGCTTGGGACTAGCGGGAGGGGCGCAGTATTTT.

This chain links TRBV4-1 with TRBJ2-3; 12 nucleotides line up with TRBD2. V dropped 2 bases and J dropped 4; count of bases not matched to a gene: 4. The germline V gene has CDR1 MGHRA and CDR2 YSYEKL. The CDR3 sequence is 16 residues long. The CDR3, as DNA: TGCGCCAGCAGCCAACCGACTAGCGGGAGTGCAGATACGCAGTATTTT. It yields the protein CASSQPTSGSADTQYF.

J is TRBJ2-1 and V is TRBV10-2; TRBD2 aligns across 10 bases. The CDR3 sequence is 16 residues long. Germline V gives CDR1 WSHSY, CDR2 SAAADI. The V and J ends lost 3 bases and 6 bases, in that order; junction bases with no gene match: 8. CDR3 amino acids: CASSETAGGRGNEQFF. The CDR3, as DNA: TGCGCCAGCAGTGAAACAGCGGGGGGGCGGGGCAATGAGCAGTTCTTC.

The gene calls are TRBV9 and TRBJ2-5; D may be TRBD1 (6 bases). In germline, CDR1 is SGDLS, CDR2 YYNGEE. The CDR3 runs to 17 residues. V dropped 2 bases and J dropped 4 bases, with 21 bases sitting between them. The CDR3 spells CASSVGEVTGWGETQYF. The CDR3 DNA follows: TGTGCCAGCAGCGTTGGAGAGGTAACAGGGTGGGGAGAGACCCAGTACTTC. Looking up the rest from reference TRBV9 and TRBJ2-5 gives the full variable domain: DSGVTQTPKHLITATGQRVTLRCSPRSGDLSVYWYQQSLDQGLQFLIQYYNGEERAKGNILERFSAQQFPDLHSELNLSSLELGDSALYFCASSVGEVTGWGETQYFGPGTRLLVL.

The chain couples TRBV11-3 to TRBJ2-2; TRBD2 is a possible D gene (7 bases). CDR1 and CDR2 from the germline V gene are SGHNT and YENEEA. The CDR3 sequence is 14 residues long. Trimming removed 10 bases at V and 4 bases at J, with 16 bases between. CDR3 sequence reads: CAIQGGGITGELFF. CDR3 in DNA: TGTGCCATCCAAGGGGGGGGAATCACCGGGGAGCTGTTTTTT.

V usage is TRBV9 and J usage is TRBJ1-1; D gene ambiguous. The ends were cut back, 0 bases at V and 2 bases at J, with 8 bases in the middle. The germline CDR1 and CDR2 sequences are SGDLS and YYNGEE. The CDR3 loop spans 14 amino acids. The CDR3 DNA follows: TGTGCCAGCAGCGTAGTGGGCAGTAACACTGAAGCTTTCTTT. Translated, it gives CASSVVGSNTEAFF.

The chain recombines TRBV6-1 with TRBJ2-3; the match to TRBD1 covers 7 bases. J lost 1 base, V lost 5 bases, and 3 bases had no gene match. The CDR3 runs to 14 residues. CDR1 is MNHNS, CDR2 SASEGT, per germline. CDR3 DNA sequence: TGTGCCAGCAGTCTAGACAGGGGCACAGATACGCAGTATTTT. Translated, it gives CASSLDRGTDTQYF.

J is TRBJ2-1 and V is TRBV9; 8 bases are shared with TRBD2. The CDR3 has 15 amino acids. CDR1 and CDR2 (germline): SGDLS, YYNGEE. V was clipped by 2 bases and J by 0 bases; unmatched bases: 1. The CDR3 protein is CASSVSGTSYNEQFF. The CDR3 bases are TGTGCCAGCAGCGTTAGCGGGACCTCCTACAATGAGCAGTTCTTC.

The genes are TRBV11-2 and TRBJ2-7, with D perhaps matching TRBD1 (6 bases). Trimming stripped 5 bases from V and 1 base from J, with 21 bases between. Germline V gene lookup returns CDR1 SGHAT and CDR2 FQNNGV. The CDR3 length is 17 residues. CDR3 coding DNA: TGTGCCAGCAGCGAACTCCACCGGGACATTGTTTCCTACGAGCAGTACTTC. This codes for CASSELHRDIVSYEQYF.

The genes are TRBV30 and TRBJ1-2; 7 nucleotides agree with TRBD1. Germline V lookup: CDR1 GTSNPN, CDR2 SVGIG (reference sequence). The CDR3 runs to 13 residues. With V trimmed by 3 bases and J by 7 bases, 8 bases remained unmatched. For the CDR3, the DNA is TGTGCCTGGAGGCTACAGGGGAGAGGTGGCTACACCTTC. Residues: CAWRLQGRGGYTF.

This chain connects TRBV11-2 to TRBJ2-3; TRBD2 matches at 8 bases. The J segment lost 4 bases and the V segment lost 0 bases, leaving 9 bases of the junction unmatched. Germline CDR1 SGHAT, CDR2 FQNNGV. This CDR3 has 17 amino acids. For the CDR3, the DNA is TGTGCCAGCAGCTTAGATGGTGCGGGAGGAGATTCAGATACGCAGTATTTT. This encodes CASSLDGAGGDSDTQYF.

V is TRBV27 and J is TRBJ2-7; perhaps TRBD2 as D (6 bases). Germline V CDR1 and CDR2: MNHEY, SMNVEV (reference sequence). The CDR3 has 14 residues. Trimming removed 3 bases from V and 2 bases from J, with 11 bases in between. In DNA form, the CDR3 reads TGTGCCAGCAGTTTCCGGCCGGGGGCCTACGAGCAGTACTTC. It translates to CASSFRPGAYEQYF.

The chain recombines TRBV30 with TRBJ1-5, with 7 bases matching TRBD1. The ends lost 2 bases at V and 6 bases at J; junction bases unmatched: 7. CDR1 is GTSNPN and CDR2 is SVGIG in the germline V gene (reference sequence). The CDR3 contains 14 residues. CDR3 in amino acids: CAWSTQGGRQPQHF. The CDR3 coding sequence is TGTGCCTGGAGTACTCAGGGGGGCCGTCAGCCCCAGCATTTT.

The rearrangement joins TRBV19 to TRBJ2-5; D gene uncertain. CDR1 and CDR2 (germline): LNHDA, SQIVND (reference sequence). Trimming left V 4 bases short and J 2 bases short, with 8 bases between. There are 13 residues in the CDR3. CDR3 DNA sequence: TGTGCCAGTAGTAGAGAACTACAAGAGACCCAGTACTTC. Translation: CASSRELQETQYF.

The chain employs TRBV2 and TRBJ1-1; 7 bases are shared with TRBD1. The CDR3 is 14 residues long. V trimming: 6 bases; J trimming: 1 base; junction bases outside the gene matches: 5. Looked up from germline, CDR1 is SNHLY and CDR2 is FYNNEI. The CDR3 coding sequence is TGTGCCAGCAGACCCGGGACAGCGAACACTGAAGCTTTCTTT. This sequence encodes CASRPGTANTEAFF. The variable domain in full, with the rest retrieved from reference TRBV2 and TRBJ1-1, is EPEVTQTPSHQVTQMGQEVILRCVPISNHLYFYWYRQILGQKVEFLVSFYNNEISEKSEIFDDQFSVERPDGSNFTLKIRSTKLEDSAMYFCASRPGTANTEAFFGQGTRLTVV.

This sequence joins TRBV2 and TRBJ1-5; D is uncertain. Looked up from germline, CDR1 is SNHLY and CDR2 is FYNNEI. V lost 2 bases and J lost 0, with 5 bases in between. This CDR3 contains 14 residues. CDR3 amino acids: CASSELSSNQPQHF. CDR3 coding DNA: TGTGCCAGCAGTGAACTTTCTAGCAATCAGCCCCAGCATTTT.

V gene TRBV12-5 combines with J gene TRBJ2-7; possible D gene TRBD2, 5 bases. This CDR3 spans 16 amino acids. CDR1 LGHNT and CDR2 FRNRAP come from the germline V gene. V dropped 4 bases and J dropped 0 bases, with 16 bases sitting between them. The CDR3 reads CASGWRTGPTSYEQYF. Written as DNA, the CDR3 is TGTGCTAGTGGTTGGAGGACGGGTCCCACCTCCTACGAGCAGTACTTC.